Below are 9 T cell receptor beta chains sequenced from a single sample in a study of vaccination and CD4 T cells after COVID-19. For these TCRs, the target antigens are not known. The Oncomine TCR Beta short-read assay was applied to DNA of cultured CD4+ T cells. Once CD4+ T cells had been cultured, genomic DNA was extracted from them. TCRdb reprocessed the PCR reads with MiXCR, giving one entry per CDR3 protein. The repertoire includes over 7,500 distinct CDR3 sequences, 35% to 45% of them detected once, and around 12% sits in the top ten. Treatment described: roughly 10-day PBMC culture with coronavirus spike peptide pools or control peptides (ViraFEST assay). Unexposed donor CD4+ T cells predated the COVID-19 pandemic, collected 2011-2018. Sequencing used CD4+ T cells from blood, cultured in vitro. The receptors here all came from a human donor in good health.

In its sample, this clonotype was seen once. The genes are TRBV20-1 and TRBJ2-3, with D possibly being TRBD2 (5 bases). CDR1 and CDR2 (germline): DFQATT, SNEGSKA (reference sequence). The V gene lost 3 bases and the J gene lost 2 bases, with 15 bases spanning the gap. This CDR3 contains 15 residues. CDR3 DNA sequence: TGCAGTGCTAGCCATGGGAGACTAACCACAGATACGCAGTATTTT. Protein product: CSASHGRLTTDTQYF.

This chain uses TRBV5-1 with TRBJ2-2; TRBD2 is a possible D gene (5 bases). The germline V and J ends were trimmed by 4 bases and 2 bases, with 15 bases remaining between them. Looked up from germline, CDR1 is SGHRS and CDR2 is YFSETQ. There are 16 residues in the CDR3. CDR3 in DNA: TGCGCCAGCAGCGAGGGTTTCCTGATTAACACCGGGGAGCTGTTTTTT. Its protein is CASSEGFLINTGELFF.

The chain employs TRBV27 and TRBJ2-7; D may be TRBD1 or TRBD2 (5 bases each). Trimming cost V 3 bases and J 0 bases, with 15 bases left between them. Germline values: CDR1 MNHEY, CDR2 SMNVEV (reference sequence). The CDR3 consists of 16 residues. CDR3: CASSFKRGPGSYEQYF. CDR3 DNA sequence: TGTGCCAGCAGTTTTAAAAGGGGACCAGGCTCCTACGAGCAGTACTTC.

This rearrangement joins TRBV5-4 to TRBJ2-3; the match to TRBD2 covers 8 bases. The CDR3 has 14 residues. The V gene end was trimmed by 4 bases and the J gene end by 5 bases; junction bases not matched to a gene: 6. Germline CDR1 SGHNT, CDR2 YYREEE (reference sequence). The CDR3 DNA follows: TGTGCCAGCAGCCCGGGGGGGGCCAAAGATACGCAGTATTTT. It specifies CASSPGGAKDTQYF.

CDR3 in DNA: TGTGCCAGCAGCCAACGGGGGGGGGACGAGCAGTACTTC. It yields the protein CASSQRGGDEQYF. This sequence joins TRBV11-3 and TRBJ2-7; the match to TRBD2 covers 8 bases. The germline V gene encodes CDR1 SGHNT and CDR2 YENEEA. After removal of 5 bases from V and 5 bases from J, the junction contained 5 bases not matched to a gene. The CDR3 spans 13 residues.

This clonotype has more than one count but fewer than ten. Here the CDR3 DNA reads TGTGCCAGCAGCTTTACCCGAGATCAGCCCCAGCATTTT. Its protein product is CASSFTRDQPQHF. The chain carries TRBV7-3 and TRBJ1-5, with unresolved D. Germline CDR1 SGHTA, CDR2 FQGTGA. V lost 3 bases and J 5 bases, leaving 8 bases between the germline ends. The CDR3 runs 13 residues.

This clonotype qualifies as medium-sized (0.01 to 0.1%). The V gene is TRBV6-2 or TRBV6-3, the J gene TRBJ2-3, with 10 bases matching TRBD1. The germline V gene encodes CDR1 MNHEY and CDR2 SVGEGT. Losses at the gene ends were 5 bases for V and 7 bases for J; bases not matched to a gene: 9. This CDR3 comprises 15 residues. Written as DNA, the CDR3 is TGTGCCAGCAGTCCAAACTGGGACAGGGGATATACGCAGTATTTT. Amino acid sequence: CASSPNWDRGYTQYF.

The chain carries TRBV6-1 and TRBJ2-2; D unclear. The CDR3 totals 15 residues. Germline-derived CDR1 and CDR2 are MNHNS and SASEGT. With 3 bases removed from V and 2 bases from J, the gap between germline ends came to 10 bases. Written as DNA, the CDR3 is TGTGCCAGCAGTGAGGGCAGGAGAAACACCGGGGAGCTGTTTTTT. It specifies CASSEGRRNTGELFF.

There are a few counts of this clonotype. The CDR3 DNA sequence: TGCGCCAGCAGCCAGGCCCTAGGGCAGGGAGGATATGGCTACACCTTC. The encoded protein is CASSQALGQGGYGYTF. This chain uses TRBV4-3 with TRBJ1-2; D might be TRBD1 (5 bases). Germline V gene lookup returns CDR1 LGHNA and CDR2 YSLEER. V dropped 3 bases and J dropped 5 bases, with 19 bases sitting between them. There are 16 residues in the CDR3.